Shown below are 28 T cell receptor beta chains from a single sample sequenced in a study of T-cell memory formation after mild COVID-19. TCRdb passed the 5' RACE reads through MiXCR, listing each CDR3 protein once. The sample gives 250,000 to 300,000 distinct CDR3 sequences, 15% to 20% of which show up once; approximately 23% is in the top ten. Sequences were obtained from PBMCs or a T cell subset sorted from them (not recorded which). The origin of the receptors is a man aged 18-30 years who had mild COVID-19 (a few samples of this study predate the infection). Cell type and time point are not known.

This clonotype was recorded a few times. The CDR3 sequence is CASSRGFGGYTF. In DNA form, the CDR3 reads TGTGCCAGCAGTCGAGGATTCGGCGGCTACACCTTC. The chain has TRBV6-2 or TRBV6-3 and TRBJ1-2; D not certain. The CDR3 has 12 residues. The V gene lost 5 bases and the J gene lost 8 bases, with 12 bases spanning the gap. The germline V gene encodes CDR1 MNHEY and CDR2 SVGEGT.

The chain carries TRBV5-1 and TRBJ2-6; TRBD1 aligns across 8 bases. Trimming at V came to 4 bases and at J to 1 base, leaving 10 bases not matched to a gene. This CDR3 has 18 amino acids. Germline CDR1 SGHRS, CDR2 YFSETQ. The CDR3, as DNA: TGCGCCAGCAGCCCCCAGACAGGGGTAGTGTCTGGGGCCAACGTCCTGACTTTC. Its translation: CASSPQTGVVSGANVLTF.

The chain combines TRBV7-8 with TRBJ1-5; the match to TRBD1 covers 9 bases. This CDR3 region has 15 residues. The germline V gene has CDR1 SGHVS and CDR2 FQNEAQ. The J segment lost 3 bases and the V segment lost 5 bases, leaving 5 bases of the junction unmatched. The CDR3 here is CASSGDRASNQPQHF. Here the CDR3 DNA reads TGTGCCAGCAGCGGGGACAGGGCATCCAATCAGCCCCAGCATTTT.

This sequence joins TRBV7-2 and TRBJ2-7; 7 bases map to TRBD1. The ends lost 5 bases at V and 2 bases at J; junction bases unmatched: 9. Germline V gives CDR1 SGHTA, CDR2 FQGNSA. The CDR3 runs 15 residues. The CDR3 bases are TGTGCCAGCAGCGGTGACAGGGCAGAGACCTACGAGCAGTACTTC. Protein product: CASSGDRAETYEQYF.

The chain couples TRBV5-1 to TRBJ2-3; 9 bases are shared with TRBD1. The CDR3 covers 15 residues. The V and J ends lost 5 bases and 4 bases, in that order; junction bases with no gene match: 8. CDR1 is SGHRS, CDR2 YFSETQ, per germline. Here the CDR3 DNA reads TGCGCCAGCAGAACCGGGACAGGGAATCCAGATACGCAGTATTTT. Translated, it gives CASRTGTGNPDTQYF.

This clonotype has only a few counts. V and J are TRBV7-9 and TRBJ2-1; D unresolved. V was trimmed by 5 bases and J by 4 bases, leaving 18 bases between them. The CDR3 spans 16 residues. The germline gives CDR1 SEHNR, CDR2 FQNEAQ (reference sequence). Here the CDR3 reads CASSPTAARSYNEQFF. The CDR3 bases are TGTGCCAGCAGCCCAACGGCGGCTCGTAGTTACAATGAGCAGTTCTTC.

This clonotype was counted between two and nine times. The V call is TRBV5-1, the J call TRBJ1-1; 7 positions agree with TRBD1. The CDR3 covers 16 residues. Trimming cost V 2 bases and J 0 bases; bases outside gene matches: 7. Per the germline V gene, CDR1 is SGHRS and CDR2 is YFSETQ. CDR3 sequence (DNA): TGCGCCAGCAGCTTAAGGGGGCTCACCATGAACACTGAAGCTTTCTTT. It yields the protein CASSLRGLTMNTEAFF.

The chain carries TRBV7-9 and TRBJ1-5; D call uncertain. Trimming cost V 1 base and J 0 bases, with 10 bases left between them. Germline CDR1 reads SEHNR; CDR2 reads FQNEAQ (reference sequence). This CDR3 region has 16 residues. The CDR3, as DNA: TGTGCCAGCAGCTTAGTCGCAGCGAATAGCAATCAGCCCCAGCATTTT. Amino acid sequence: CASSLVAANSNQPQHF.

This clonotype has just a few counts. The gene calls are TRBV5-1 and TRBJ1-1; no clear D. V lost 0 bases and J lost 1, with 7 bases in between. The length of the CDR3 is 14 residues. Per the germline V gene, CDR1 is SGHRS and CDR2 is YFSETQ. The CDR3: CASSLEGWNTEAFF. The CDR3 bases are TGCGCCAGCAGCTTGGAGGGTTGGAACACTGAAGCTTTCTTT.

The gene calls are TRBV12-3 or TRBV12-4 and TRBJ1-1; no firm D call. The CDR3 length is 16 residues. Trimming shortened V by 1 base and J by 4 bases, and 16 bases separated the two germline ends. CDR3 in amino acids: CASSLVIGSRGTEAFF. DNA for the CDR3: TGTGCCAGCAGTTTAGTTATCGGCAGCCGAGGCACTGAAGCTTTCTTT.

This clonotype came up many times. The chain joins TRBV15 to TRBJ2-1; D perhaps matches TRBD2 (6 bases). The germline V and J ends were trimmed by 3 bases and 5 bases, with 20 bases remaining between them. CDR3 length equals 17 residues. Germline values: CDR1 LNHNV, CDR2 YYDKDF (reference sequence). CDR3 in amino acids: CATSSASTTRGNNEQFF. The CDR3 DNA follows: TGTGCCACCAGCAGCGCGTCAACTACACGCGGGAACAATGAGCAGTTCTTC.

This clonotype was recorded a few times. This chain links TRBV25-1 with TRBJ2-5, with TRBD1 matching over 9 bases. Germline V gene data show CDR1 as MGHDK and CDR2 as SYGVNS. V dropped 8 bases and J dropped 5; count of bases not matched to a gene: 21. The CDR3 is made up of 18 amino acids. The CDR3 reads CASFLPPLTGGPQETQYF. Written as DNA, the CDR3 is TGTGCCAGCTTTCTCCCCCCTCTAACAGGGGGCCCCCAGGAGACCCAGTACTTC.

This clonotype was counted ten times or more. The V and J genes are TRBV25-1 and TRBJ2-3; D not certain. V was trimmed by 6 bases and J by 2 bases, leaving 12 bases between them. Germline CDR1 and CDR2: MGHDK and SYGVNS. The CDR3 contains 14 residues. CDR3 coding DNA: TGTGCCAGCAGGCCCCAGGTCCCCACAGATACGCAGTATTTT. As protein: CASRPQVPTDTQYF.

CDR3 sequence reads: CASSQEGGLRGAGRGNEQFF. DNA for the CDR3: TGCGCCAGCAGCCAAGAAGGAGGGCTGCGGGGGGCCGGTAGAGGCAATGAGCAGTTCTTC. The rearrangement links TRBV4-1 to TRBJ2-1; 8 nucleotides align to TRBD2. The V gene's germline CDR1 is MGHRA and CDR2 YSYEKL. With V trimmed by 0 bases and J by 6 bases, 19 bases remained unmatched. The CDR3 has 20 residues.

This clonotype was recorded at least ten times. The rearrangement joins TRBV15 to TRBJ2-1; the match to TRBD2 covers 7 bases. CDR1 is LNHNV and CDR2 is YYDKDF in the germline V gene (reference sequence). CDR3 length: 15 residues. Germline trimming cut 3 bases from V and 5 bases from J; bases unmatched to any gene: 7. The CDR3 protein is CATSRWGGLDNEQFF. DNA for the CDR3: TGTGCCACCAGCAGGTGGGGGGGTCTGGACAATGAGCAGTTCTTC.

V gene TRBV7-2 combines with J gene TRBJ1-2; 7 nucleotides agree with TRBD1. The CDR3 is made up of 15 amino acids. CDR1 SGHTA and CDR2 FQGNSA come from the germline V gene. V lost 6 bases and J lost 3; bases outside the gene matches: 10. CDR3: CASRPDRDSHYGYTF. The CDR3 DNA reads as TGTGCCAGCAGACCCGACAGGGATAGTCACTATGGCTACACCTTC.

This clonotype has a handful of counts. The rearrangement links TRBV5-1 to TRBJ1-2; no clear D. The CDR3 has 13 amino acids. In germline, CDR1 is SGHRS, CDR2 YFSETQ. V was pared by 4 bases and J by 4 bases, with 11 bases between. As DNA, the CDR3 is TGCGCCAGCAGCCCGATTGACGGCTATGGCTACACCTTC. Translating it yields CASSPIDGYGYTF.

This clonotype was detected a few times. V is TRBV9 and J is TRBJ2-5; 9 positions match TRBD2. This CDR3 has 15 amino acids. V shed 0 bases and J 4 bases; nucleotides not matched to a gene: 4. Per the germline V gene, CDR1 is SGDLS and CDR2 is YYNGEE. CDR3 sequence: CASSVELAGRETQYF. The CDR3, as DNA: TGTGCCAGCAGCGTAGAGCTAGCGGGAAGAGAGACCCAGTACTTC. The full variable domain, with the rest looked up from reference TRBV9 and TRBJ2-5, is DSGVTQTPKHLITATGQRVTLRCSPRSGDLSVYWYQQSLDQGLQFLIQYYNGEERAKGNILERFSAQQFPDLHSELNLSSLELGDSALYFCASSVELAGRETQYFGPGTRLLVL.

This clonotype has more than one count but fewer than ten. The chain is built from TRBV7-2 and TRBJ2-3, with D perhaps matching TRBD1 or TRBD2 (5 bases each). The CDR3 runs 16 residues. The ends were cut back, 1 base at V and 0 bases at J, with 11 bases in the middle. The germline V gene encodes CDR1 SGHTA and CDR2 FQGNSA. The CDR3 DNA is TGTGCCAGCAGCTTAGTAGGGACCCTAAGCACAGATACGCAGTATTTT. Its protein product is CASSLVGTLSTDTQYF. Full variable domain (outside the CDR3, taken from reference TRBV7-2 and TRBJ2-3): GAGVSQSPSNKVTEKGKDVELRCDPISGHTALYWYRQSLGQGLEFLIYFQGNSAPDKSGLPSDRFSAERTGGSVSTLTIQRTQQEDSAVYLCASSLVGTLSTDTQYFGPGTRLTVL.

V and J are TRBV6-1 and TRBJ2-1; maybe TRBD2 (6 bases). The germline gives CDR1 MNHNS, CDR2 SASEGT. The CDR3 contains 11 residues. The V and J ends lost 6 bases and 9 bases respectively, with 9 bases between them. The CDR3 here is CASRGGTEQFF. As DNA, the CDR3 is TGTGCCAGCAGGGGGGGTACTGAGCAGTTCTTC.

The V call is TRBV6-5, the J call TRBJ1-3, with TRBD1 as a possible D gene (5 bases). The CDR3 runs 14 residues. The V gene lost 1 base and the J gene lost 4 bases, with 8 bases spanning the gap. CDR1 MNHEY and CDR2 SVGAGI come from the germline V gene. As DNA, the CDR3 is TGTGCCAGCAGTTACTGGGGCCCGGGAAACACCATATATTTT. It is translated as CASSYWGPGNTIYF.

This clonotype occurred many times. DNA for the CDR3: TGCAGTGCTAGAGCCATCTCAGGGGGCCATGGCTACACCTTC. Amino acid sequence: CSARAISGGHGYTF. The chain has TRBV20-1 and TRBJ1-2, with 8 bases lining up with TRBD1. J gave up 6 bases and V 1 base, and 7 bases lay outside the gene matches. The CDR3 length is 14 residues. Per germline, CDR1 DFQATT and CDR2 SNEGSKA (reference sequence).

This clonotype has just a few counts. The J gene is TRBJ1-2, the V gene TRBV7-2, with 8 bases that match TRBD1. Germline V gene sequence: CDR1 SGHTA, CDR2 FQGNSA. Trimming at V came to 2 bases and at J to 8 bases, leaving 7 bases not matched to a gene. The CDR3 length is 14 residues. The CDR3 sequence is CASSLTQGAGGYTF. CDR3 coding DNA: TGTGCCAGCAGCTTAACTCAGGGGGCTGGCGGCTACACCTTC.

The rearrangement links TRBV27 to TRBJ1-3; TRBD1 matches 7 bases. CDR3 length: 18 residues. V shed 3 bases, J shed 1 base, and the junction held 12 bases outside the gene matches. CDR1 MNHEY and CDR2 SMNVEV come from the germline V gene (reference sequence). As DNA, the CDR3 is TGTGCCAGCAGTTTCGCTACGGTGAGGGGGCGTTCTGGAAACACCATATATTTT. It yields the protein CASSFATVRGRSGNTIYF.

This clonotype has more than one count but fewer than ten. The rearrangement links TRBV7-9 to TRBJ2-3, with D perhaps TRBD1 (6 bases). Germline CDR1 and CDR2: SEHNR and FQNEAQ (reference sequence). V was trimmed by 4 bases and J by 2 bases, leaving 10 bases between them. The CDR3 has 14 residues. The CDR3 bases are TGTGCCAGCAGCTCCCGGACAGTCACAGATACGCAGTATTTT. Its translation is CASSSRTVTDTQYF.

This clonotype was observed many times. The chain couples TRBV29-1 to TRBJ2-5; either TRBD1 or TRBD2 may fit D (5 bases each). CDR1 SQVTM and CDR2 ANQGSEA come from the germline V gene. The CDR3 has 13 amino acids. Between the trimmed V and J ends, which lost 3 bases and 4 bases, there was a span of 12 bases. CDR3 amino acids: CSVEFGTAETQYF. The DNA of the CDR3 is TGCAGCGTTGAGTTTGGGACGGCAGAGACCCAGTACTTC.

The table lists this clonotype with many counts. The J gene is TRBJ2-3, the V gene TRBV9; D is ambiguous. Trimming cost V 3 bases and J 6 bases, with 14 bases left between them. The germline CDR1 and CDR2 sequences are SGDLS and YYNGEE. The CDR3 loop spans 14 amino acids. In nucleotides, the CDR3 is TGTGCCAGCAGCGCAATCGAATTTGGGGATACGCAGTATTTT. The encoded protein is CASSAIEFGDTQYF.

The genes are TRBV6-6 and TRBJ2-2, with TRBD2 matching 10 bases. The CDR3 contains 20 residues. The junction had 16 bases not matched to a gene; V was cut back by 4 bases and J by 2 bases. Germline CDR1 is MNHNY and CDR2 is SVGAGI (reference sequence). The CDR3 DNA reads TGTGCCAGCAGTTCCCCTATCATCTCCAGCGGGGGGGTTAACACCGGGGAGCTGTTTTTT. Its protein is CASSSPIISSGGVNTGELFF.